This passage covers 27 T cell receptor beta chains from one sample sequenced in a study of Graves' ophthalmopathy and Graves' hyperthyroidism. Amplification of the TCR beta CDR3 regions used RNA transcripts (as template). In the first round, RT-PCR was carried out with HTBI primers, and a multiplex PCR formed the second round. TCRdb re-called the multiplex PCR reads with MiXCR, one entry per CDR3 protein. The top ten clones hold 2.4% of a sample with roughly 400,000 distinct CDR3 sequences, roughly a sixth of them seen once. Material for sequencing was peripheral blood. These TCRs come from an adult woman with stable Graves' hyperthyroidism.

This clonotype was observed at least ten times. V usage is TRBV12-3 or TRBV12-4 and J usage is TRBJ2-7; 9 bases match TRBD2. The CDR3 loop spans 14 amino acids. V dropped 6 bases and J dropped 5; count of bases not matched to a gene: 8. CDR3 in DNA: TGTGCCAGCAGGCGGGGGGGAGGGTCCCACGAGCAGTACTTC. It encodes CASRRGGGSHEQYF.

This clonotype was counted ten times or more. This chain connects TRBV20-1 to TRBJ1-6; D unresolved. V was shortened by 1 base and J by 0 bases, with 7 bases between the two germline ends. The CDR3 is 15 residues long. Germline CDR1 is DFQATT and CDR2 is SNEGSKA (reference sequence). CDR3 loop: CSARVSGSYNSPLHF. The CDR3 region has the DNA TGCAGTGCTAGAGTATCTGGCTCCTATAATTCACCCCTCCACTTT.

The table lists this clonotype with many counts. V and J are TRBV28 and TRBJ2-7; 10 positions agree with TRBD2. CDR1 and CDR2 from the germline V gene are MDHEN and SYDVKM. The CDR3 covers 14 residues. V was pared by 7 bases and J by 3 bases, with 6 bases of the junction left unmatched. The CDR3 DNA sequence: TGTGCCAGCATCAGGACTAGCGGAGACTACGAGCAGTACTTC. Its translation: CASIRTSGDYEQYF.

This clonotype was detected only a few times. This chain links TRBV19 with TRBJ2-4; maybe TRBD1 (6 bases). The ends were cut back, 4 bases at V and 8 bases at J, with 18 bases in the middle. Germline V lookup: CDR1 LNHDA, CDR2 SQIVND (reference sequence). The CDR3 has 15 residues. The CDR3 here is CASSRKGPKGDIQYF. The CDR3 coding sequence is TGTGCCAGTAGTAGGAAGGGGCCAAAGGGGGACATTCAGTACTTC.

This clonotype was counted ten times or more. The chain uses TRBV6-2 or TRBV6-3 and TRBJ1-1; 8 bases align to TRBD1. There are 14 residues in the CDR3. Germline V gives CDR1 MNHEY, CDR2 SVGEGT. The V segment lost 6 bases and the J segment 8 bases; nucleotides outside the gene matches: 11. This CDR3 reads CASRTDRDLGEAFF. CDR3 coding DNA: TGTGCCAGCAGAACGGACAGGGACCTCGGAGAAGCTTTCTTT.

At least ten counts were recorded for this clonotype. V usage is TRBV7-2 and J usage is TRBJ1-1; D gene uncertain. CDR3 length: 16 residues. Germline V CDR1 and CDR2: SGHTA, FQGNSA. Between the trimmed V and J ends, which lost 2 bases and 5 bases, there was a span of 18 bases. The CDR3 coding sequence is TGTGCCAGCAGCTTACTGCGGGTTCGGGCAAGGACTGAAGCTTTCTTT. It encodes CASSLLRVRARTEAFF.

This clonotype showed up many times. This chain connects TRBV28 to TRBJ2-7, with a tentative D call TRBD1 (6 bases). CDR1 is MDHEN, CDR2 SYDVKM, per germline. V was shortened by 5 bases and J by 0 bases, with 14 bases between the two germline ends. The CDR3 has 15 residues. CDR3 DNA: TGTGCCAGCAGTACGGACAGCCAGACCTCCTACGAGCAGTACTTC. Encoded protein: CASSTDSQTSYEQYF.

There are a few counts of this clonotype. The chain uses TRBV4-3 and TRBJ2-7; 15 bases line up with TRBD2. With 4 bases clipped from V and 1 base from J, the junction kept 5 bases outside the gene matches. This CDR3 is built from 17 residues. Per the germline V gene, CDR1 is LGHNA and CDR2 is YSLEER. As DNA, the CDR3 is TGCGCCAGCAGCCCCGGACTAGCGGGAGGGATATCCTACGAGCAGTACTTC. Encoded protein: CASSPGLAGGISYEQYF.

There are many counts of this clonotype. The chain joins TRBV12-3 or TRBV12-4 to TRBJ1-2, with D perhaps TRBD1 (5 bases). This CDR3 is 17 amino acids long. V lost 5 bases to trimming and J lost 8 bases, with 27 bases between them. CDR3 nucleotide sequence: TGTGCCAGCAGTCAAAATGCTATCCGGACGGGACCGCGGGGCTACACCTTC. Amino acids: CASSQNAIRTGPRGYTF.

The table lists this clonotype with many counts. The chain is built from TRBV14 and TRBJ2-2, with TRBD2 matching 12 bases. There are 16 residues in the CDR3. V lost 4 bases to trimming and J lost 6 bases; unmatched junction nucleotides: 6. From germline, CDR1 is SGHDN and CDR2 FVKESK. CDR3 in DNA: TGTGCCAGCAGCCTAAAGACTAGCGGGAGATCCGGGGAGCTGTTTTTT. This translates into CASSLKTSGRSGELFF. The whole variable domain, remainder taken from reference TRBV14 and TRBJ2-2, is EAGVTQFPSHSVIEKGQTVTLRCDPISGHDNLYWYRRVMGKEIKFLLHFVKESKQDESGMPNNRFLAERTGGTYSTLKVQPAELEDSGVYFCASSLKTSGRSGELFFGEGSRLTVL.

This clonotype was seen ten or more times. The V and J genes are TRBV27 and TRBJ2-7; 7 nucleotides match TRBD1. Germline CDR1 is MNHEY and CDR2 is SMNVEV (reference sequence). The CDR3 length is 15 residues. The V gene end was trimmed by 8 bases and the J gene end by 3 bases; junction bases not matched to a gene: 13. For the CDR3, the DNA is TGTGCCAGCGGTAAGGTCCGGGACAGCAGCTACGAGCAGTACTTC. Protein sequence: CASGKVRDSSYEQYF.

This clonotype was counted at least ten times. V and J are TRBV2 and TRBJ2-7; TRBD1 matches at 11 bases. The germline V gene has CDR1 SNHLY and CDR2 FYNNEI. The V segment lost 4 bases and the J segment 5 bases; nucleotides outside the gene matches: 7. This CDR3 is 15 amino acids long. CDR3 in amino acids: CASSARDRGFDEQYF. CDR3 DNA sequence: TGTGCCAGCAGTGCCAGGGACAGGGGGTTCGACGAGCAGTACTTC.

This clonotype occurred a few times. The CDR3 sequence: CASSIGVSGGEQYF. The CDR3 DNA sequence: TGTGCCAGTAGTATAGGAGTGTCGGGGGGCGAGCAGTACTTC. The V call is TRBV19, the J call TRBJ2-7; 7 bases map to TRBD2. Germline loops: CDR1 LNHDA, CDR2 SQIVND (reference sequence). The CDR3 contains 14 residues. The V and J ends lost 1 base and 6 bases, in that order; junction bases with no gene match: 6.

This clonotype showed up many times. In DNA form, the CDR3 reads TGCAGTGCGATAAACAGGGACGGATTCTATGGCTACACCTTC. Protein: CSAINRDGFYGYTF. V is TRBV20-1 and J is TRBJ1-2; perhaps TRBD1 as D (6 bases). The CDR3 totals 14 residues. V was shortened by 6 bases and J by 4 bases, with 18 bases between the two germline ends. Germline V CDR1 and CDR2: DFQATT, SNEGSKA (reference sequence).

This clonotype is a singleton in its sample. A much larger clone lies a single base off, so this may be a read error. A read error is likely, as this CDR3 ends without the conserved phenylalanine or tryptophan. The chain joins TRBV30 to TRBJ1-2; tentatively, D is TRBD1 (5 bases). Germline CDR1 GTSNPN, CDR2 SVGIG (reference sequence). V was trimmed by 0 bases and J by 7 bases, leaving 15 bases between them. The CDR3 spans 14 residues. The CDR3: CAWSVGREYGGYTV. The CDR3 DNA follows: TGTGCCTGGAGTGTAGGCAGGGAGTACGGTGGCTACACCGTC.

In this sample, this clonotype turned up a few times. The rearrangement joins TRBV6-2 or TRBV6-3 to TRBJ2-7; 7 bases fit TRBD1. Losses at the gene ends were 6 bases for V and 5 bases for J; bases not matched to a gene: 4. Germline V CDR1 and CDR2: MNHEY, SVGEGT. This CDR3 comprises 12 residues. CDR3 sequence (DNA): TGTGCCAGCAGACAGGGGCTCCACGAGCAGTACTTC. Protein sequence: CASRQGLHEQYF.

The sample holds many counts of this clonotype. The chain uses TRBV28 and TRBJ2-4, with 9 nucleotides matching TRBD2. J lost 2 bases, V lost 10 bases, and 6 bases had no gene match. The germline V gene has CDR1 MDHEN and CDR2 SYDVKM. The length of the CDR3 is 14 residues. CDR3 nucleotides: TGTGCCATCCGAGCGGGAGGTTCCAAAAACATTCAGTACTTC. Its protein product is CAIRAGGSKNIQYF.

The rearrangement links TRBV12-3 or TRBV12-4 to TRBJ2-5; D not certain. V was trimmed by 4 bases and J by 9 bases, leaving 9 bases between them. The length of the CDR3 is 11 residues. The CDR3 DNA sequence: TGTGCCAGCAGTTCCCTTGATGCCCAGTACTTC. Protein product: CASSSLDAQYF.

The chain is built from TRBV9 and TRBJ2-2; 10 bases line up with TRBD2. The CDR3 length is 20 residues. Germline lookup yields CDR1 SGDLS and CDR2 YYNGEE. J lost 4 bases, V lost 2 bases, and 17 bases had no gene match. The CDR3 loop is CASSVSTSHDLAGATGELFF. CDR3 bases: TGTGCCAGCAGCGTCTCCACCTCCCATGACCTAGCGGGAGCCACCGGGGAGCTGTTTTTT.

This clonotype was seen at least ten times. The V gene is TRBV6-5, the J gene TRBJ2-2, with D unresolved. Trimming removed 3 bases from V and 4 bases from J, with 12 bases in between. Per germline, CDR1 MNHEY and CDR2 SVGAGI. The CDR3 sequence is 15 residues long. DNA of the CDR3: TGTGCCAGCAGTTATATGTTAGCTAGCACCGGGGAGCTGTTTTTT. Translated, it gives CASSYMLASTGELFF.

The sample holds many counts of this clonotype. The chain employs TRBV20-1 and TRBJ2-7, with unresolved D. CDR1 is DFQATT, CDR2 SNEGSKA, per germline (reference sequence). The CDR3 is 15 residues long. Trimming removed 0 bases at V and 0 bases at J, with 12 bases between. This CDR3 reads CSARDSTSYSYEQYF. The CDR3 region has the DNA TGCAGTGCTAGAGATTCAACTTCCTACTCCTACGAGCAGTACTTC.

This clonotype was observed at least ten times. This chain links TRBV10-2 with TRBJ2-7, with TRBD2 matching over 7 bases. This CDR3 has 11 residues. Trimming took 4 bases from V and 10 from J; bases not matched to a gene: 4. The V gene's germline CDR1 is WSHSY and CDR2 SAAADI. The CDR3 DNA follows: TGCGCCAGCAGTGGGGGGGGTTCTCAGTACTTC. Protein product: CASSGGGSQYF.

A remark on this clonotype: A much larger clone sits a single nucleotide away, making a read error possible. The gene calls are TRBV30 and TRBJ1-1; D is possibly TRBD1 (5 bases). Germline V gene data show CDR1 as GTSNPN and CDR2 as SVGIG (reference sequence). This CDR3 region has 13 residues. CDR3 protein: CGWKQAGNTEAFF. In nucleotides, the CDR3 is TGTGGCTGGAAACAGGCGGGGAACACTGAAGCTTTCTTT.

This chain links TRBV28 with TRBJ2-5; 14 bases are a match to TRBD2. CDR1 MDHEN and CDR2 SYDVKM come from the germline V gene. V trimming: 3 bases; J trimming: 2 bases; junction bases outside the gene matches: 2. CDR3 length equals 16 residues. The DNA of the CDR3 is TGTGCCAGCAGTTTCGGGACTAGCGGGAGTCAAGAGACCCAGTACTTC. It specifies CASSFGTSGSQETQYF. Variable domain in full (rest from reference TRBV28 and TRBJ2-5): DVKVTQSSRYLVKRTGEKVFLECVQDMDHENMFWYRQDPGLGLRLIYFSYDVKMKEKGDIPEGYSVSREKKERFSLILESASTNQTSMYLCASSFGTSGSQETQYFGPGTRLLVL.

The sample holds many counts of this clonotype. The chain combines TRBV6-2 or TRBV6-3 with TRBJ1-5; D ambiguous. This CDR3 contains 16 residues. Trimming removed 8 bases from V and 6 bases from J, with 23 bases in between. The germline V gene has CDR1 MNHEY and CDR2 SVGEGT. CDR3 bases: TGTGCCAGCGAACCTACTGACATGGGTAGGAGTCAGCCCCAGCATTTT. Its protein is CASEPTDMGRSQPQHF.

This clonotype was detected ten times or more. The genes are TRBV6-5 and TRBJ2-5, with 8 bases that match TRBD2. The CDR3 sequence is 14 residues long. Trimming removed 10 bases from V and 5 bases from J; junction bases left unmatched: 12. Per the germline V gene, CDR1 is MNHEY and CDR2 is SVGAGI. The CDR3 loop reads CATQHGGGFETQYF. DNA for the CDR3: TGTGCCACACAGCACGGGGGGGGCTTTGAGACCCAGTACTTC.

This clonotype was observed many times. The chain employs TRBV12-3 or TRBV12-4 and TRBJ1-6; perhaps TRBD1 as D (5 bases). The V end lost 6 bases, the J end lost 14 bases, and 17 bases lay between the germline ends. The CDR3 consists of 13 residues. CDR3 DNA: TGTGCCAGCAGAGGGCCGACAGTCAGTACCCTCCACTTT. This codes for CASRGPTVSTLHF.